The 29 T cell receptor beta chains in this list originate from one sample, sequenced in a study of vaccination and CD4 T cells after COVID-19. Their target antigens are unknown. Documented treatment: approximately nine-day PBMC culture with coronavirus spike peptide pools or control peptides (ViraFEST assay). The Oncomine TCR Beta short-read assay was what sequenced the DNA obtained from cultured CD4+ T cells. TCRdb re-derived calls from the PCR reads in MiXCR, one entry per CDR3 protein. The sample shows approximately 24,000 distinct CDR3 sequences, around 65% of them seen only once. The sequenced sample consisted of CD4+ T cells from blood, cultured in vitro. Receptors originate from a human donor who had recovered from COVID-19.

This clonotype was observed a few times. The J gene is TRBJ2-7, the V gene TRBV7-2, with D maybe TRBD2 (6 bases). The CDR3 extends over 15 amino acids. The V gene's germline CDR1 is SGHTA and CDR2 FQGNSA. Trimming removed 4 bases from V and 5 bases from J, with 18 bases in between. CDR3 nucleotides: TGTGCCAGCAGCTCCGGGGGAGCGCGGGTCCACGAGCAGTACTTC. It encodes CASSSGGARVHEQYF.

The rearrangement uses TRBV6-1 and TRBJ2-7; D possibly corresponds to TRBD1 (6 bases). The V and J ends lost 6 bases and 2 bases respectively, with 17 bases between them. The germline V gene has CDR1 MNHNS and CDR2 SASEGT. The CDR3 spans 15 residues. CDR3 in DNA: TGTGCCAGCAGGCCGGGACACCTCCGGGCCTACGAGCAGTACTTC. Translated: CASRPGHLRAYEQYF.

This rearrangement joins TRBV20-1 to TRBJ1-6; no clear D. The CDR3 runs 13 residues. The V gene's germline CDR1 is DFQATT and CDR2 SNEGSKA (reference sequence). Trimming took off 6 bases at V and 6 bases at J, with 12 bases between the two ends. DNA for the CDR3: TGCAGTGCCGTCGGACGGTTTAATTCACCCCTCCACTTT. Protein: CSAVGRFNSPLHF.

This clonotype was counted a few times. The chain recombines TRBV7-2 with TRBJ2-1; D call uncertain. The CDR3 loop spans 14 amino acids. CDR1 is SGHTA and CDR2 is FQGNSA in the germline V gene. Trimming pared 4 bases from V and 9 bases from J, leaving 16 bases between. CDR3: CASSSTNARSEQFF. Here the CDR3 DNA reads TGTGCCAGCAGCTCCACAAACGCTAGGAGTGAGCAGTTCTTC.

The J gene is TRBJ2-1, the V gene TRBV6-1, with a possible D match to TRBD2 (5 bases). The ends were cut back, 7 bases at V and 2 bases at J, with 12 bases in the middle. This CDR3 is 14 amino acids long. Germline CDR1 and CDR2: MNHNS and SASEGT. The CDR3 nucleotides are TGTGCCAGCAAGAGGGTCTCAACCTACAATGAGCAGTTCTTC. Translation: CASKRVSTYNEQFF.

CDR3: CASKRQVDGYTF. CDR3 DNA: TGTGCCAGCAAGAGACAGGTGGATGGCTACACCTTC. The chain uses TRBV2 and TRBJ1-2; D is possibly TRBD1 (6 bases). Germline-derived CDR1 and CDR2 are SNHLY and FYNNEI. The V end lost 7 bases, the J end lost 6 bases, and 12 bases lay between the germline ends. There are 12 residues in the CDR3.

V gene TRBV12-3 or TRBV12-4 combines with J gene TRBJ1-1, with TRBD1 matching over 9 bases. J was trimmed by 3 bases and V by 5 bases; bases with no gene match: 7. The CDR3 has 15 residues. The CDR3 DNA follows: TGTGCCAGCAGTCAGGGACAGGGCTGGGACACTGAAGCTTTCTTT. This translates into CASSQGQGWDTEAFF.

The chain combines TRBV20-1 with TRBJ2-5, with D tentatively TRBD2 (5 bases). Germline CDR1 reads DFQATT; CDR2 reads SNEGSKA (reference sequence). V lost 5 bases and J lost 3, with 10 bases in between. CDR3 size: 12 residues. The CDR3 here is CSAPRTEETQYF. The CDR3 DNA is TGCAGTGCTCCACGGACTGAAGAGACCCAGTACTTC.

The table lists this clonotype with a few counts. J is TRBJ1-5 and V is TRBV6-5; D is ambiguous. Germline V CDR1 and CDR2: MNHEY, SVGAGI. This CDR3 is 13 amino acids long. Trimming removed 2 bases from V and 2 bases from J, with 4 bases in between. The CDR3 sequence: CASSYGGNQPQHF. CDR3 coding DNA: TGTGCCAGCAGTTACGGGGGCAATCAGCCCCAGCATTTT.

This chain joins TRBV2 and TRBJ1-6, with D possibly being TRBD1 (6 bases). Trimming removed 5 bases at V and 9 bases at J, with 14 bases between. CDR3 length equals 14 residues. Germline CDR1 SNHLY, CDR2 FYNNEI. The CDR3 sequence is CASSHRDEGSPLHF. Written as DNA, the CDR3 is TGTGCCAGCAGTCACAGGGACGAGGGTTCACCCCTCCACTTT.

V usage is TRBV6-1 and J usage is TRBJ2-2; TRBD2 is a possible D gene (5 bases). Germline V gene sequence: CDR1 MNHNS, CDR2 SASEGT. There are 14 residues in the CDR3. V dropped 6 bases and J dropped 5 bases, with 13 bases sitting between them. The CDR3 DNA is TGTGCCAGCAGACGCGGGTGGCAGACCGGGGAGCTGTTTTTT. Protein sequence: CASRRGWQTGELFF.

This chain connects TRBV6-5 to TRBJ1-2; D is unclear. Germline CDR1 is MNHEY and CDR2 is SVGAGI. The CDR3 has 12 amino acids. V shed 0 bases and J shed 12 bases, with 11 bases lying between them. CDR3 nucleotides: TGTGCCAGCAGTTACTCGAATCCGGGCAACACCTTC. Its translation is CASSYSNPGNTF.

The chain links TRBV6-2 or TRBV6-3 to TRBJ2-7, with TRBD2 matching over 7 bases. Germline CDR1 MNHEY, CDR2 SVGEGT. The CDR3 spans 19 residues. The V gene end was trimmed by 7 bases and the J gene end by 2 bases; junction bases not matched to a gene: 23. The CDR3 region has the DNA TGTGCCAGCACCGGAAGTGGGACTAACGGGAGTCCCCTCGCCTACGAGCAGTACTTC. This gives the protein CASTGSGTNGSPLAYEQYF.

This chain joins TRBV20-1 and TRBJ2-5; D unresolved. The CDR3 extends over 15 amino acids. Germline CDR1 reads DFQATT; CDR2 reads SNEGSKA (reference sequence). V gave up 6 bases and J gave up 2 bases, with 19 bases separating them. The CDR3 nucleotides read TGCAGTGCAAACGCCTGGGCAGCCAGTCAAGAGACCCAGTACTTC. Amino acid sequence: CSANAWAASQETQYF.

The genes are TRBV30 and TRBJ1-1; D ambiguous. The V end was cut by 3 bases, the J end by 9 bases, with 17 bases between. The germline CDR1 and CDR2 sequences are GTSNPN and SVGIG (reference sequence). This CDR3 has 13 residues. The CDR3 loop is CAWRPRIPVQAFF. The CDR3 region has the DNA TGTGCCTGGAGACCCAGGATCCCTGTCCAAGCTTTCTTT.

CDR3 nucleotide sequence: TGTGCCAGTAGATCCCTGACAGGGGATTATAGCAATCAGCCCCAGCATTTT. Its translation is CASRSLTGDYSNQPQHF. V and J are TRBV19 and TRBJ1-5; 8 nucleotides match TRBD1. The V segment lost 6 bases and the J segment 0 bases; nucleotides outside the gene matches: 10. Germline-derived CDR1 and CDR2 are LNHDA and SQIVND (reference sequence). CDR3 length: 17 residues.

About this clonotype: This could be a read error, since a much larger clone is one nucleotide away. The J gene is TRBJ1-1, the V gene TRBV27; 7 bases match TRBD1. Trimming cost V 4 bases and J 1 base; bases outside gene matches: 12. The CDR3 contains 17 residues. Germline values: CDR1 MNHEY, CDR2 SMNVEV (reference sequence). CDR3 nucleotides: TGTGCCAGCAGTTCTTATCGGGACAGAGGATGGAACACTGAAGCTTTCTTT. Amino acid sequence: CASSSYRDRGWNTEAFF.

V gene TRBV6-5 combines with J gene TRBJ1-4; 9 bases line up with TRBD1. CDR3 length: 19 residues. V shed 2 bases and J 4 bases; nucleotides not matched to a gene: 14. Germline CDR1 reads MNHEY; CDR2 reads SVGAGI. The CDR3 DNA reads TGTGCCAGCAGTTACCGATCCGGGACAGGGAATCAGGTTAATGAAAAACTGTTTTTT. This gives the protein CASSYRSGTGNQVNEKLFF.

The chain couples TRBV28 to TRBJ1-2; no definite D call. The germline V gene encodes CDR1 MDHEN and CDR2 SYDVKM. The CDR3 consists of 15 residues. V dropped 1 base and J dropped 7 bases, with 16 bases sitting between them. The CDR3: CASSLLGKRQSGYTF. CDR3 nucleotide sequence: TGTGCCAGCAGTTTATTGGGGAAGAGGCAAAGTGGCTACACCTTC.

In DNA form, the CDR3 reads TGTGCCAGCAGTCCACACAGGGGGGATCAGCCCCAGCATTTT. It translates to CASSPHRGDQPQHF. V usage is TRBV27 and J usage is TRBJ1-5, with 8 bases lining up with TRBD1. Germline V gene sequence: CDR1 MNHEY, CDR2 SMNVEV (reference sequence). The J segment lost 5 bases and the V segment lost 5 bases, leaving 5 bases of the junction unmatched. CDR3 length: 14 residues.

In this sample, this clonotype turned up a few times. The rearrangement joins TRBV27 to TRBJ1-2; the match to TRBD1 covers 7 bases. CDR1 is MNHEY, CDR2 SMNVEV, per germline (reference sequence). This CDR3 region has 13 residues. The V gene end was trimmed by 5 bases and the J gene end by 8 bases; junction bases not matched to a gene: 8. Here the CDR3 DNA reads TGTGCCAGCAGTCCAAAGACAGGGAGGGGCTACACCTTC. Translating it yields CASSPKTGRGYTF.

The chain has TRBV2 and TRBJ1-2; 7 bases match TRBD1. Germline V CDR1 and CDR2: SNHLY, FYNNEI. The CDR3 extends over 8 amino acids. DNA for the CDR3: TGTGCGACAGGGGGCTACACCTTC. As protein: CATGGYTF.

The V and J genes are TRBV25-1 and TRBJ2-1; no firm D call. Trimming removed 0 bases at V and 10 bases at J, with 4 bases between. The CDR3 loop spans 11 amino acids. Germline V gene data show CDR1 as MGHDK and CDR2 as SYGVNS. This CDR3 is CASSEYGEQFF. As DNA, the CDR3 is TGTGCCAGCAGTGAATACGGAGAGCAGTTCTTC.

CDR3 coding DNA: TGTGCCAGCAGCTTAGGTACGACAGGGTTAAGCTCCTACGAGCAGTACTTC. Translating it yields CASSLGTTGLSSYEQYF. V and J are TRBV7-6 and TRBJ2-7, with 7 nucleotides matching TRBD1. With 1 base clipped from V and 0 bases from J, the junction kept 9 bases outside the gene matches. This CDR3 has 17 residues. Germline V gives CDR1 SGHVS, CDR2 FNYEAQ. The complete variable domain, with remaining parts taken from reference TRBV7-6 and TRBJ2-7, reads GAGVSQSPRYKVTKRGQDVALRCDPISGHVSLYWYRQALGQGPEFLTYFNYEAQQDKSGLPNDRFSAERPEGSISTLTIQRTEQRDSAMYRCASSLGTTGLSSYEQYFGPGTRLTVT.

This chain joins TRBV11-1 and TRBJ2-7, with 9 bases matching TRBD1. J was trimmed by 2 bases and V by 8 bases; bases with no gene match: 4. Germline CDR1 reads SGHAT; CDR2 reads FQDESV (reference sequence). The CDR3 runs to 13 residues. In DNA, the CDR3 is TGTGCCAGCGGGAGACAGGGGGCCTACGAGCAGTACTTC. This codes for CASGRQGAYEQYF.

The gene calls are TRBV27 and TRBJ2-2; 9 nucleotides line up with TRBD1. Germline V lookup: CDR1 MNHEY, CDR2 SMNVEV (reference sequence). CDR3 size: 16 residues. V was pared by 4 bases and J by 3 bases, with 6 bases of the junction left unmatched. CDR3 nucleotides: TGTGCCAGCAGTTCCGTTACAGGGGGCTACACCGGGGAGCTGTTTTTT. It yields the protein CASSSVTGGYTGELFF.

This rearrangement joins TRBV2 to TRBJ1-2, with 9 nucleotides matching TRBD1. The CDR3 loop spans 14 amino acids. J gave up 8 bases and V 7 bases, and 11 bases lay outside the gene matches. Germline CDR1 reads SNHLY; CDR2 reads FYNNEI. CDR3 amino acids: CASTFSGTGPGYTF. The CDR3 DNA is TGTGCCAGCACCTTTTCCGGGACAGGGCCCGGCTACACCTTC.

The V and J genes are TRBV5-6 and TRBJ1-2; a weak D match, TRBD1 (5 bases). Germline assignment: CDR1 SGHDT and CDR2 YYEEEE. The CDR3 runs to 16 residues. V lost 4 bases, J lost 5 bases, and 21 bases lay in between. CDR3 protein: CASSNTPDGAIYGYTF. The CDR3 coding sequence is TGTGCCAGCAGCAATACTCCCGACGGGGCTATATATGGCTACACCTTC.

This clonotype was observed a few times. The rearrangement links TRBV20-1 to TRBJ2-7; D uncertain. CDR3 length: 12 amino acids. V was trimmed by 4 bases and J by 7 bases, leaving 14 bases between them. The V gene's germline CDR1 is DFQATT and CDR2 SNEGSKA (reference sequence). For the CDR3, the DNA is TGCAGTGCTACCCAAAAGGAGTCGGAGCAGTACTTC. This sequence encodes CSATQKESEQYF.